The 19 T cell receptor beta chains presented below share a single source sample, sequenced in a study of blood T cell repertoires in COVID-19. Measured with immunoSEQ multiplex PCR; TCRdb has only the in-frame clones, and not every one. Altogether roughly 130,000 clones are present, about 84% being singletons, with the ten largest covering 12%. The specimen sequenced was peripheral blood. The source is an older woman with acute or convalescent COVID-19.

The chain employs TRBV29-1 and TRBJ2-5, with 9 bases aligning to TRBD1. Germline lookup yields CDR1 SQVTM and CDR2 ANQGSEA. The CDR3 runs to 13 residues. V gave up 7 bases and J gave up 5 bases; unmatched junction bases: 8. Written as DNA, the CDR3 is TGCAGCGCAGGACAGGGGCAGGGGGAGACCCAGTACTTC. It translates to CSAGQGQGETQYF.

The genes are TRBV5-6 and TRBJ1-5; the D is unclear. Germline V CDR1 and CDR2: SGHDT, YYEEEE. Trimming removed 2 bases from V and 2 bases from J, with 8 bases in between. This CDR3 is 14 amino acids long. For the CDR3, the DNA is TGTGCCAGCAGCTTATCCTATGGCAATCAGCCCCAGCATTTT. Its translation is CASSLSYGNQPQHF.

The J gene is TRBJ2-7, the V gene TRBV27; 10 bases agree with TRBD1. The length of the CDR3 is 15 residues. In germline, CDR1 is MNHEY, CDR2 SMNVEV (reference sequence). After removal of 0 bases from V and 5 bases from J, the junction contained 4 bases not matched to a gene. The CDR3 region has the DNA TGTGCCAGCAGTTTATCCGGGACAGGGGCAAACGAGCAGTACGTC. This translates into CASSLSGTGANEQYV.

This clone showed up just once. The rearrangement links TRBV7-6 to TRBJ2-1, with D possibly TRBD1 on 5 matching bases. The V end lost 1 base, the J end lost 7 bases, and 11 bases lay between the germline ends. Germline-derived CDR1 and CDR2 are SGHVS and FNYEAQ. This CDR3 comprises 14 residues. CDR3 in DNA: TGTGCCAGCAGCTTAGTGGGGCAAGGAAATGAGCAGTTCTTC. Protein product: CASSLVGQGNEQFF.

The chain has TRBV28 and TRBJ2-5; TRBD2 agrees at 10 bases. The CDR3 has 14 residues. Germline V gene lookup returns CDR1 MDHEN and CDR2 SYDVKM. With 7 bases clipped from V and 5 bases from J, the junction kept 7 bases outside the gene matches. The CDR3 bases are TGTGCCAGCACCCCAGCGGGGGGGCTCGAGACCCAGTACTTC. Its translation: CASTPAGGLETQYF.

This rearrangement joins TRBV6-6 to TRBJ2-5; unclear D gene. In germline, CDR1 is MNHNY, CDR2 SVGAGI (reference sequence). Trimming took 0 bases from V and 2 from J, leaving 7 bases between them. The CDR3 loop spans 14 amino acids. Written as DNA, the CDR3 is TGTGCCAGCAGTTACTCTACACCTCAAGAGACCCAGTACTTC. Encoded protein: CASSYSTPQETQYF.

This clone appeared a single time. V gene TRBV7-9 combines with J gene TRBJ2-5, with TRBD1 as a possible D gene (7 bases). This CDR3 has 16 residues. CDR1 SEHNR and CDR2 FQNEAQ come from the germline V gene (reference sequence). Trimming left V 1 base short and J 0 bases short, with 12 bases between. Written as DNA, the CDR3 is TGTGCCAGCAGCTTAGGCGGGACAGTGTACCAAGAGACCCAGTACTTC. It specifies CASSLGGTVYQETQYF. Full variable domain (remainder filled in from reference TRBV7-9 and TRBJ2-5): DTGVSQNPRHKITKRGQNVTFRCDPISEHNRLYWYRQTLGQGPEFLTYFQNEAQLEKSRLLSDRFSAERPKGSFSTLEIQRTEQGDSAMYLCASSLGGTVYQETQYFGPGTRLLVL.

V and J are TRBV27 and TRBJ1-2; no definite D call. The CDR3 is 13 residues long. V dropped 6 bases and J dropped 0 bases, with 8 bases sitting between them. CDR1 is MNHEY, CDR2 SMNVEV, per germline (reference sequence). CDR3 DNA sequence: TGTGCCAGCAGCGACACTTCTAACTATGGCTACACCTTC. Residues: CASSDTSNYGYTF.

The CDR3, as DNA: TGTGCCACAAAGGGACAGGGAAGAGTAGGGAACACCGGGGAGCTGTTTTTT. It yields the protein CATKGQGRVGNTGELFF. V and J are TRBV2 and TRBJ2-2; 9 nucleotides match TRBD1. V was pared by 10 bases and J by 1 base, with 13 bases of the junction left unmatched. Germline V gene lookup returns CDR1 SNHLY and CDR2 FYNNEI. The CDR3 totals 17 residues.

This chain uses TRBV3-1 (or the pseudogene TRBV3-2) with TRBJ1-1, with D hard to call. The CDR3 has 13 residues. The V gene lost 2 bases and the J gene lost 3 bases, with 7 bases spanning the gap. Per the germline V gene, CDR1 is LGHDT and CDR2 is YNNKEL (reference sequence). CDR3 sequence: CASSQKPDTEAFF. In nucleotides, the CDR3 is TGTGCCAGCAGCCAAAAACCGGACACTGAAGCTTTCTTT.

The rearrangement links TRBV27 to TRBJ2-1; tentatively, D is TRBD2 (7 bases). Trimming cost V 8 bases and J 4 bases, with 21 bases left between them. CDR1 and CDR2 (germline): MNHEY, SMNVEV (reference sequence). The CDR3 consists of 16 residues. Here the CDR3 reads CASSFLGGLGYNEQFF. The CDR3 DNA follows: TGTGCCAGCTCCTTCCTCGGGGGGCTGGGTTACAATGAGCAGTTCTTC.

The chain recombines TRBV7-6 with TRBJ1-6; tentative D call: TRBD1 (6 bases). CDR3 length equals 15 residues. Germline V CDR1 and CDR2: SGHVS, FNYEAQ. The V gene lost 2 bases and the J gene lost 9 bases, with 14 bases spanning the gap. In DNA form, the CDR3 reads TGTGCCAGCAGCTTATATGGAACAGGGCCTTCACCCCTCCACTTT. Protein product: CASSLYGTGPSPLHF.

The chain couples TRBV30 to TRBJ1-5; tentative D call: TRBD1 (6 bases). Trimming pared 7 bases from V and 5 bases from J, leaving 18 bases between. Germline V lookup: CDR1 GTSNPN, CDR2 SVGIG (reference sequence). This CDR3 region has 14 residues. Written as DNA, the CDR3 is TGTGCCTACAACCACCCGGGACAATATCAGCCCCAGCATTTT. Translating it yields CAYNHPGQYQPQHF.

The V call is TRBV2, the J call TRBJ2-3; 10 bases fit TRBD2. CDR1 SNHLY and CDR2 FYNNEI come from the germline V gene. V lost 3 bases, J lost 4 bases, and 4 bases stayed unmatched. The CDR3 contains 15 residues. The DNA of the CDR3 is TGTGCCAGCAGTGAGAGCGGGGGGGCCGCAGATACGCAGTATTTT. It is translated as CASSESGGAADTQYF. Full variable domain (rest looked up from reference TRBV2 and TRBJ2-3): EPEVTQTPSHQVTQMGQEVILRCVPISNHLYFYWYRQILGQKVEFLVSFYNNEISEKSEIFDDQFSVERPDGSNFTLKIRSTKLEDSAMYFCASSESGGAADTQYFGPGTRLTVL.

The chain carries TRBV7-3 and TRBJ2-1; D might be TRBD2 (6 bases). The CDR3 runs to 21 residues. Germline assignment: CDR1 SGHTA and CDR2 FQGTGA. V was clipped by 5 bases and J by 3 bases, with 32 bases between them. CDR3: CASSQYTVRDWSSRRYNEQFF. In DNA, the CDR3 is TGTGCCAGCAGCCAATACACAGTCCGGGACTGGTCCTCCCGTCGCTACAATGAGCAGTTCTTC.

This clone appeared a few times. This chain uses TRBV29-1 with TRBJ1-3, with D perhaps matching TRBD1 (5 bases). With 6 bases removed from V and 4 bases from J, the gap between germline ends came to 19 bases. The CDR3 loop spans 15 amino acids. Germline V gives CDR1 SQVTM, CDR2 ANQGSEA. CDR3 protein: CSVLIGGARGNTIYF. The CDR3 DNA follows: TGCAGCGTCCTAATTGGAGGGGCGCGCGGAAACACCATATATTTT.

This clone was observed a few times. This chain uses TRBV7-2 with TRBJ1-2; D remains unclear. This CDR3 comprises 12 residues. The V gene's germline CDR1 is SGHTA and CDR2 FQGNSA. V gave up 8 bases and J gave up 6 bases, with 13 bases separating them. CDR3 protein: CASGSGSDGYTF. The CDR3, as DNA: TGTGCCAGCGGCTCAGGTTCGGATGGCTACACCTTC.

The chain combines TRBV3-1 (or the pseudogene TRBV3-2) with TRBJ2-1; D is possibly TRBD2 (5 bases). Germline V gene lookup returns CDR1 LGHDT and CDR2 YNNKEL (reference sequence). V dropped 6 bases and J dropped 3 bases, with 12 bases sitting between them. CDR3 length equals 14 residues. Here the CDR3 DNA reads TGTGCCAGCAGACCTACTAGTGTCTACAATGAGCAGTTCTTC. The encoded protein is CASRPTSVYNEQFF.

The chain links TRBV12-3 or TRBV12-4 to TRBJ1-1; D call uncertain. Trimming took 6 bases from V and 4 from J, leaving 9 bases between them. This CDR3 region has 12 residues. CDR3: CASRVWPTEAFF. The CDR3, as DNA: TGTGCCAGCAGAGTTTGGCCCACTGAAGCTTTCTTT.